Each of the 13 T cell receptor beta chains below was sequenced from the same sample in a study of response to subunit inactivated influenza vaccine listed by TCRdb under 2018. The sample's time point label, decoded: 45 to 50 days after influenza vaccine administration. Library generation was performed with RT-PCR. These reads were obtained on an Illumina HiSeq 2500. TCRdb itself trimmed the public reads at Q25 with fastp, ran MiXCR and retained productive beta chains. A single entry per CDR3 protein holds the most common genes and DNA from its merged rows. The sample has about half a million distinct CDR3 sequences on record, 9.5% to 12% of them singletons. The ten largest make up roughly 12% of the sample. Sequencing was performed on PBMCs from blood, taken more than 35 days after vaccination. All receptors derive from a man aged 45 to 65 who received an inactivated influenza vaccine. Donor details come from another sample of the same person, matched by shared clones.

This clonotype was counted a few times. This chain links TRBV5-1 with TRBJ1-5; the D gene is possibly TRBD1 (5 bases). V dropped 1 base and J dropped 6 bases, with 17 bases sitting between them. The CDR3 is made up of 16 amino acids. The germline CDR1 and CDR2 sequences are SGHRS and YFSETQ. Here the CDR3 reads CASSLIVPGRGQPQHF. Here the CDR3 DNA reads TGCGCCAGCAGCTTGATTGTGCCGGGAAGGGGTCAGCCCCAGCATTTT.

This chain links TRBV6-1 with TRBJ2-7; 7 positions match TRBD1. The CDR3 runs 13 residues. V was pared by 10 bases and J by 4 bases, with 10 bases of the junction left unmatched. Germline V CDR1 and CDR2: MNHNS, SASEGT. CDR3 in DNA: TGTGCCACCAACGCTGGACAGGCTTACGAGCAGTACTTC. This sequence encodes CATNAGQAYEQYF.

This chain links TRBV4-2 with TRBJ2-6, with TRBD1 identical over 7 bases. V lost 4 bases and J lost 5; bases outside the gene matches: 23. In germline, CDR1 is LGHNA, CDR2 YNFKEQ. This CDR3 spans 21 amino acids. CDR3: CASSPDLGDSLTIYWANVLTF. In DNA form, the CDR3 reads TGTGCCAGCAGCCCCGATCTGGGGGACAGTCTGACCATCTACTGGGCCAACGTCCTGACTTTC.

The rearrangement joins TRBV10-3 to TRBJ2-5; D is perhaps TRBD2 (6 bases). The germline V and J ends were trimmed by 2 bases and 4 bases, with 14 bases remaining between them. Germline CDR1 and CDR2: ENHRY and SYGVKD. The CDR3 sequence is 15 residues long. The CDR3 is CAISEPTRMGETQYF. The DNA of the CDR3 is TGTGCCATCAGTGAGCCGACTAGAATGGGAGAGACCCAGTACTTC.

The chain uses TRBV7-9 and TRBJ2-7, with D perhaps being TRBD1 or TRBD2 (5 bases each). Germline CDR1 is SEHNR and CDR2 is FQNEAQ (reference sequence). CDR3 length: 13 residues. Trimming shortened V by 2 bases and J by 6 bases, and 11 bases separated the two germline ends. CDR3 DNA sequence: TGTGCCAGCAGCTTAAACACAGGAGGCGAGCAGTACTTC. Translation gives CASSLNTGGEQYF.

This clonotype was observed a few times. This CDR3 is CSATTSPLHF. CDR3 in DNA: TGCAGTGCTACCACATCACCCCTCCACTTT. The V gene is TRBV20-1, the J gene TRBJ1-6, with D uncertain. V lost 4 bases and J 10 bases, leaving 5 bases between the germline ends. The CDR3 runs to 10 residues. Germline V lookup: CDR1 DFQATT, CDR2 SNEGSKA (reference sequence).

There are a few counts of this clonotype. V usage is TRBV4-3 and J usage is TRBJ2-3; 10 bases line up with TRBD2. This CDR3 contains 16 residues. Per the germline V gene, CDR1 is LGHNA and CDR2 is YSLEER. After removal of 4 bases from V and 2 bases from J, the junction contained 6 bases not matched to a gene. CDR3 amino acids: CASSRSSGGPTDTQYF. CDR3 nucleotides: TGCGCCAGCAGCCGGTCTAGCGGGGGACCCACAGATACGCAGTATTTT.

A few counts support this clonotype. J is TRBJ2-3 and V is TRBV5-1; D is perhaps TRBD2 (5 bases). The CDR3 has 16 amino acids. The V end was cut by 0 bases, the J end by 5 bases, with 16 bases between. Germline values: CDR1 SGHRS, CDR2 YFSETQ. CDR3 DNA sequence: TGCGCCAGCAGCTTGGATAGGACGGGGATGGGAGATACGCAGTATTTT. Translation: CASSLDRTGMGDTQYF.

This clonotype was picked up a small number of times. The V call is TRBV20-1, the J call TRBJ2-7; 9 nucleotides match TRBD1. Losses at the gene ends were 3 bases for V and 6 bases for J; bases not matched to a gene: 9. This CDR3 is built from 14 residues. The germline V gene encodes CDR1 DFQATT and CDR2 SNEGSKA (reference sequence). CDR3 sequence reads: CSASGTGISGEQYF. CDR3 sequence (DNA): TGCAGTGCTAGTGGGACAGGGATCAGCGGCGAGCAGTACTTC.

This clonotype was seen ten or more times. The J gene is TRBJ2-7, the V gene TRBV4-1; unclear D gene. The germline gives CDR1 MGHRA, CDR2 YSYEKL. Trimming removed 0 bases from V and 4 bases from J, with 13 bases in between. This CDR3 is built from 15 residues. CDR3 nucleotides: TGCGCCAGCAGCCAAGAAGGGTTCCCTTCTTACGAGCAGTACTTC. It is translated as CASSQEGFPSYEQYF.

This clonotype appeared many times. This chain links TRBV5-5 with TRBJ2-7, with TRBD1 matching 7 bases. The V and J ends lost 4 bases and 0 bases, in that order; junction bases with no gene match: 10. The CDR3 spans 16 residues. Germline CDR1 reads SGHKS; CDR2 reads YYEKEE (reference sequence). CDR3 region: CASSRFGRDSSYEQYF. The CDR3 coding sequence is TGTGCCAGCAGCCGGTTTGGACGGGACAGCTCCTACGAGCAGTACTTC. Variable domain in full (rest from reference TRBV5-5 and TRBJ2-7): DAGVTQSPTHLIKTRGQQVTLRCSPISGHKSVSWYQQVLGQGPQFIFQYYEKEERGRGNFPDRFSARQFPNYSSELNVNALLLGDSALYLCASSRFGRDSSYEQYFGPGTRLTVT.

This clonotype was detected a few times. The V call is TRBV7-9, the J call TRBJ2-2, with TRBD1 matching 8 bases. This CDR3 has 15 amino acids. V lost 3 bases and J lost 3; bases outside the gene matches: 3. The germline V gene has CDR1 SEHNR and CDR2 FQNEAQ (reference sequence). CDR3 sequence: CASSFRGPDTGELFF. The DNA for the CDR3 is TGTGCCAGCAGCTTCAGGGGGCCAGACACCGGGGAGCTGTTTTTT.

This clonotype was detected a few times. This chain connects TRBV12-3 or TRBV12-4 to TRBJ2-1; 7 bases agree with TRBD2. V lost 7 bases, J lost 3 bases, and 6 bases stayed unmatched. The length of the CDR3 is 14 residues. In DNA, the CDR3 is TGTGCCAGCAATCCGGGACTACTCTACAATGAGCAGTTCTTC. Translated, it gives CASNPGLLYNEQFF.